This T cell receptor beta chain originates from a study of cytomegalovirus exposure and HLA in healthy donors listed by TCRdb under 2017. In the study overall: An earlier analysis of some 600 of the donors reported approximately 300 Gb of sequence data and 117 million unique TCR beta sequences obtained from 180 million or so T cells. An early release that covered more than 550 HLA-typed donors contained 300 to 350 gigabases of sequencing data and around 80 million unique TCR sequences. Of the 300 to 500 genotyped donors, 70% to 90% were placed in the genetic ancestry cluster associated with self-reported Caucasian donors. The study was designed to test whether signatures of past pathogen exposure could be identified by cataloging public T cell receptors. The T cell repertoires of under 700 subjects were profiled by immunosequencing and related to cytomegalovirus serostatus. In addition to the first cohort of about 650 subjects, a separate validation cohort of 120 different subjects was used. To predict cytomegalovirus infection status, the study combined high-throughput TCR immunosequencing, statistical association of individual TCRs with disease status, and machine learning. In a later analysis, previously published TCR beta repertoires from several hundred donors were re-analyzed and high-resolution HLA genotyping was added so that TCR occurrence patterns could be studied. Rather than drawing on any new phenotypic data, the later analysis identified candidate immune exposures from TCR beta sequences and the way those sequences occurred across donors. An earlier analysis of some 500 of the donors used high-throughput TCR beta sequencing to judge whether each TCR beta V gene segment behaved as functional or pseudogenic. Donor age, sex, ethnicity and CMV serostatus were collected together with the repertoire data. Genome-wide SNP genotypes for about three fifths of the roughly 670 donors were used in a later genetic analysis, which treated that subset as a discovery cohort. All discovery cohort repertoires had been generated using a single sequencing platform. Both class I and class II loci were covered by HLA typing, at four-digit resolution. Typing coverage varied by locus: roughly 620-640 donors for A, B, C, DRB1 and DQB1; about 520 for DQA1; some 610 for DPA1; roughly 450 for DPB1. Four or five DR-DQ haplotypes were handled as single units for association and clustering, since linkage in the cohort was strong. On average, roughly 250,000 unique TCR beta nucleotide sequences were sequenced per donor among about 400 genotyped donors of the cohort, with roughly a sixth of those sequences being non-productive.

Details on this clone: The antigen this receptor binds is unknown. Base qualities are not at hand, and no much larger clone is one base apart.

Study-level results and caveats: The presence/absence analyses assumed that sequencing depth was roughly uniform across donors, and that assumption may not be true. Only TCR beta chains were sequenced in this cohort, and the absence of alpha or paired-chain data limited detectable features. Across donors, most TCR sequences were observed very rarely, whereas some public TCRs were present in many individuals. In a later analysis, several top co-occurrence clusters were reported to appear linked to parvovirus B19, influenza, CMV and Epstein-Barr virus. A total of about 150 TCR beta chains were listed by the study as associated with cytomegalovirus. In a later genetic analysis, a missense DCLRE1C variant was associated with V-gene and J-gene trimming of TCR beta chains, and the association was replicated in an independent cohort. The earlier analysis of 587 of the donors excluded about 16 rarely observed V segments, including chromosome 9 orphons, because counts were too low. For the cohort, immune exposure information was limited to CMV serostatus. Correlated functional status among segregating V segments might reflect linkage disequilibrium, but an unknown experimental factor could not be ruled out. A later analysis found that most CMV-associated TCR beta chains appeared HLA-restricted, with HLA associations seemingly driven largely by CMV exposure. At a false discovery rate of 0.05, a later analysis linked 16,000 or so TCR beta sequences to specific HLA alleles. A few of the identified cytomegalovirus-associated TCR beta chains were confirmed in vitro to be specific for cytomegalovirus antigens. A further reported finding was that TCR beta sequences accurately predicted the HLA-A and HLA-B alleles for most subjects in the first cohort. A later analysis found that TCR association rates varied across HLA loci, with DRB1 alleles showing the most associated TCRs and HLA-C alleles the fewest. A later genetic analysis reported fewer N-insertions in productive TCRs among donors in an Asian-associated ancestry cluster than the roughly 640-donor mean. Compared with equally common non-associated chains, HLA-associated TCR beta chains in a later analysis were more clonally expanded and had lower generation probabilities. In an earlier analysis of approximately 590 of the donors, most TCR beta V segments appeared in productive rearrangements about 90% or about 30% of the time, broadly matching IMGT annotations. The classifier was reported to diagnose cytomegalovirus status with high specificity and sensitivity in both the original and validation cohorts. Because HLA typing was unavailable for some donors at each locus, only the typed subset was used in association tests. According to the authors, the approach could potentially be generalized to other disease states and immunological phenotypes. Strong co-occurrence of HLA alleles, especially DR and DQ, made assigning TCR associations to individual alleles difficult. The sequencing pipeline was judged likely to have produced a cluster of highly shared sequence variants as a technical artifact.

Library generation was performed with the immunoSEQ multiplex PCR assay. A mixture of 60 forward primers for TCR Vbeta segments and 13 reverse primers for TCR Jbeta segments was used in the multiplex PCR. Amplification of the CDR3 region of rearranged TCR beta genes was performed with a multiplex PCR assay on genomic DNA. Amplified TCR beta libraries were sequenced as 87-base-pair reads on the Illumina HiSeq System. As for the authors' bioinformatics: Across the roughly 600 repertoires, a later analysis counted some 81 million unique TCR beta chains, approximately 12 million of which were shared by at least two donors. Raw reads were error-corrected and collapsed into unique sequences with a nearest-neighbor algorithm that merged closely related sequences to remove PCR and sequencing errors. Alignment of CDR3 sequences to IMGT reference sequences was used to assign V, D and J gene segments. For a sequence to be retained, a match of at least six nucleotides to both a V gene segment and a J gene segment was required. A rearrangement counted as productive if the CDR3 had no stop codons and remained in frame with V and J, and every other rearrangement counted as non-productive. Following IMGT convention, CDR3 was defined as the stretch from the second conserved V-encoded cysteine to the conserved J-encoded phenylalanine. The earlier analysis of roughly 590 of the donors excluded any sequence lacking an unambiguous match to a single V gene segment. An earlier analysis of fewer than 650 of the donors classified V segments as functional when productive rearrangements were above 56.7% and as segregating when the standard deviation between donors was above 5%. To diagnose cytomegalovirus status from the catalog of TCR beta chain sequences, a statistical classification framework was built. In a later analysis, TCR nucleotide sequences were compared against IMGT/GENE-DB human TR gene sequences so that V and J genes could be assigned. The TCRdist pipeline was used in a later analysis to assign CDR3 sequences and most-parsimonious VDJ recombination scenarios. A later analysis defined each TCR beta chain by its CDR3 amino acid sequence plus V-gene family, and excluded reads lacking a unique V-gene family. To address suspected cross-contamination and a sequencing artifact, a later analysis removed roughly 580 highly shared, low-generation-probability nucleotide sequences. For each public chain, a later analysis derived a clonal expansion index from normalized ranks of inferred template counts within each repertoire. In a later analysis, generation probabilities were computed using a VDJ recombination model fitted to out-of-frame rearrangements, and the results were checked against IGoR. A later analysis scored TCR-TCR, TCR-HLA and TCR-CMV co-occurrence with hypergeometric tests, applying a repertoire-size bias correction to TCR pairs. False discovery rates were estimated in a later analysis by permuting HLA or CMV assignments 20 times. In a later analysis, co-occurring TCRs were grouped using DBSCAN, and TCRdist sequence similarity was added for clustering within HLA-allele-positive subsets. Co-occurrence clustering excluded repertoires with fewer than 30,000 or more than 120,000 public chains, plus five with anomalous nucleotide sharing. TCRdb holds this immuneACCESS table with in-frame rearrangements only. Some clones are missing; in checked studies, unresolved V genes explain under half, and the rest has no known cause. The V and J calls and clone size were taken over from that table, and D and trimming were inferred from the DNA. The sample records roughly 120,000 clones, about 70% of which are singletons. The ten largest clones add up to about 12% of the sample.

The cohort was made up of several hundred healthy bone marrow donors. At the time of sampling, all cohort members were nominally healthy, though unrecorded immune exposures were likely present. The donor tested CMV seropositive and was one of the 289 seropositive cohort members. A peripheral blood sample was provided by each donor, and peripheral blood mononuclear cells were used for TCR beta sequencing. The Qiagen DNeasy Blood Extraction Kit was used to extract genomic DNA from the blood cell samples. The TCR was taken from a woman in her sixties in good health and CMV-seropositive. Sequenced input: PBMCs.

In nucleotide form, the sequence is TGTGCCAGTACCCAAGGGGGGGGCAAAAACATTCAGTACTTC. Its translation reads: CASTQGGGKNIQYF. The rearranged chain carries TRBV19 and TRBJ2-4, and possibly TRBD2, on 7 matching bases. CDR1 and CDR2, looked up from the germline V gene (reference sequence), are LNHDA and SQIVND. The CDR3 starts with the cysteine, ends with the phenylalanine, and has 14 residues. This entry keeps only the CDR3 DNA: 42 bases, framed from base 1. The V and J ends are trimmed by 7 bases and 3 bases, leaving 13 bases between them.